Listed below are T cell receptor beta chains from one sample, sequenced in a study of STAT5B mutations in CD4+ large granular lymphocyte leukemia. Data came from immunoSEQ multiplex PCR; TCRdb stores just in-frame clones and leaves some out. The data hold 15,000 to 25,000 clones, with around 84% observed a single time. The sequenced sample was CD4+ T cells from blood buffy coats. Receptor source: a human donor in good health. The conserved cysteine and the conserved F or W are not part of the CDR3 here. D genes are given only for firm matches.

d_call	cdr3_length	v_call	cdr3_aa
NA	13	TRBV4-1	ASSQDRTANTEAF
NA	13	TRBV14	ASSQVAGRGYGYT
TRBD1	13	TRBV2	ASRMGQVEVYGYT
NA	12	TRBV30	AWSVQGGADTQY
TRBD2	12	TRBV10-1	ARGKRESTDTQY
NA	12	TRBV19	ASSILNSNQPQH
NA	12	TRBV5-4	ASSLALSGNTIY
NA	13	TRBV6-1	ASSETRGSYNEQF
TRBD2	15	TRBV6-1	ASSERAWAGGPNEQY
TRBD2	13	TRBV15	ATSRPSGSSYEQY
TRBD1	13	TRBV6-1	ASRPWDRGSETQY
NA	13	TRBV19	ASSIGAGSYNEQF
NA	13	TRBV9	ASSVDLGGDEKLF
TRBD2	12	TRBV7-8	ASATSGKADTQY
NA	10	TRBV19	ASSTKSGELF
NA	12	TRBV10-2	ASSYPSAQETQY
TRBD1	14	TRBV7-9	ASSMGLQGAGYEQY
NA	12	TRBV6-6	ASSYGGLGETQY
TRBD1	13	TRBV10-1	AGAPGTEIYNEQF
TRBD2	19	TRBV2	ASTPGRGTSGNWASYNEQF
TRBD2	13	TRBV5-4	AGPTSSRGIGELF
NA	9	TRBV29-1	SVALTDTQY
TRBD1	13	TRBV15	ATSRVRSGTGGYT
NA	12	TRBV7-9	ASTRQGTLETQY
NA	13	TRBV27	ASRDSTTGIYEQY
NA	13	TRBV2	ASTVAVTNTGELF
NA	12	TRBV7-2	ASSLEGSYQPQH
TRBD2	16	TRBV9	ASSVGDPSGANSYEQY
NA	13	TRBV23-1	ASSRTGVKVYEQY
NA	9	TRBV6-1	ASTRQYEQY
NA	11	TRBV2	AGDRIAQETQY
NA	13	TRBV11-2	ASSIKAGPEYTQY
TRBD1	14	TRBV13	ASSFRQGRSTGELF